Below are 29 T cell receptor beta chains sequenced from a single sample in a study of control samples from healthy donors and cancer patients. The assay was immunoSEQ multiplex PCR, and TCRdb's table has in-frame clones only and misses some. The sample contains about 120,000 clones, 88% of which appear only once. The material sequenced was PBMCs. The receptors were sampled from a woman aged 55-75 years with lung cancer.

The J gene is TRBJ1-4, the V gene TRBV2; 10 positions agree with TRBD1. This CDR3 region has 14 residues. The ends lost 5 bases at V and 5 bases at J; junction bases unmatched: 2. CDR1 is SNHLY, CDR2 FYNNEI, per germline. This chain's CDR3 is CASSLDRGNEKLFF. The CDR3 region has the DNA TGTGCCAGCAGTCTGGACAGGGGGAATGAAAAACTGTTTTTT.

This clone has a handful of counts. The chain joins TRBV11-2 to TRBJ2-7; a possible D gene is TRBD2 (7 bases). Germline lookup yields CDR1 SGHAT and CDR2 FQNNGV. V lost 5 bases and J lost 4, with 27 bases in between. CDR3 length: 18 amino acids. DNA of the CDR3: TGTGCCAGCAGCCGCCTACAGACGGGGGGCTCCGGAGGATACGAGCAGTACTTC. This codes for CASSRLQTGGSGGYEQYF.

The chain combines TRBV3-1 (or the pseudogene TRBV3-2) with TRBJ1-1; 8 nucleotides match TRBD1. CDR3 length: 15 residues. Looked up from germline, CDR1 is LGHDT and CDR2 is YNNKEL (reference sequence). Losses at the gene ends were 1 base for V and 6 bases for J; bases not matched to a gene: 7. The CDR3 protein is CASSQAGTGHSEAFF. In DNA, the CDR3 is TGTGCCAGCAGCCAAGCCGGGACAGGACACTCTGAAGCTTTCTTT.

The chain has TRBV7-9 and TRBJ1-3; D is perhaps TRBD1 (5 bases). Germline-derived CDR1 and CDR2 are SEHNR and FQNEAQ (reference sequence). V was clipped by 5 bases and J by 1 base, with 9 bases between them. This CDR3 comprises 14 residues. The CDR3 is CASSRDFSGNTIYF. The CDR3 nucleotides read TGTGCCAGCAGCAGGGACTTTTCTGGAAACACCATATATTTT.

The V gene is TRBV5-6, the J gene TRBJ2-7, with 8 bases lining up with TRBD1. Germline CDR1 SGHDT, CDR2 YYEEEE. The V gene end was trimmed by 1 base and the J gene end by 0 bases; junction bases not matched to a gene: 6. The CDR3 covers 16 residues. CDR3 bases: TGTGCCAGCAGCTTGTTTAGGACAGGGATCTCCTACGAGCAGTACTTC. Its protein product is CASSLFRTGISYEQYF.

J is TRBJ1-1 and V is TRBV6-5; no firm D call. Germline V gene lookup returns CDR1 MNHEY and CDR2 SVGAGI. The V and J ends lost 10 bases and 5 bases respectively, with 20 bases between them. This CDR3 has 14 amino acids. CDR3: CATTREEGWTEAFF. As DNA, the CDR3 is TGTGCCACCACGAGGGAGGAGGGATGGACTGAAGCTTTCTTT.

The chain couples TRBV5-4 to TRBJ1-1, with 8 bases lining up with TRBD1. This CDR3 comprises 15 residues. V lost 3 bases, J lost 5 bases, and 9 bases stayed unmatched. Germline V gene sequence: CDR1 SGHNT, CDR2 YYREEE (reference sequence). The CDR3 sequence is CASSSRDRIGTEAFF. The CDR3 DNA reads TGTGCCAGCAGCTCCCGGGACAGGATTGGGACTGAAGCTTTCTTT.

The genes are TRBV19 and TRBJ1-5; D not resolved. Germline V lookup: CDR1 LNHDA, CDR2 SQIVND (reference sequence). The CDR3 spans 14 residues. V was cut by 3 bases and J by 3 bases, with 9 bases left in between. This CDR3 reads CASSIQPNNQPQHF. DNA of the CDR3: TGTGCCAGTAGTATCCAACCGAACAATCAGCCCCAGCATTTT.

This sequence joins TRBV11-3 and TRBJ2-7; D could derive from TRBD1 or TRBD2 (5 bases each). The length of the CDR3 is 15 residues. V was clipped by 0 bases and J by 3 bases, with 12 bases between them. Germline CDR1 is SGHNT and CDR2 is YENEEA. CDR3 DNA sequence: TGTGCCAGCAGCTTAGATCTCGGGGCTGGCTACGAGCAGTACTTC. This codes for CASSLDLGAGYEQYF. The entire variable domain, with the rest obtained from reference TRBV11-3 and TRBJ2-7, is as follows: EAGVVQSPRYKIIEKKQPVAFWCNPISGHNTLYWYLQNLGQGPELLIRYENEEAVDDSQLPKDRFSAERLKGVDSTLKIQPAELGDSAVYLCASSLDLGAGYEQYFGPGTRLTVT.

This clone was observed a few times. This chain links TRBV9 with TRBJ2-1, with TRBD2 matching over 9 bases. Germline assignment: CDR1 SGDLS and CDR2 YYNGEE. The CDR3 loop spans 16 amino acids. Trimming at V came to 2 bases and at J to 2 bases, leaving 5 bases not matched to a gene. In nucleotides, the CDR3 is TGTGCCAGCAGCGTGCCCGCGGGGGGGCCCTACAATGAGCAGTTCTTC. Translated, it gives CASSVPAGGPYNEQFF.

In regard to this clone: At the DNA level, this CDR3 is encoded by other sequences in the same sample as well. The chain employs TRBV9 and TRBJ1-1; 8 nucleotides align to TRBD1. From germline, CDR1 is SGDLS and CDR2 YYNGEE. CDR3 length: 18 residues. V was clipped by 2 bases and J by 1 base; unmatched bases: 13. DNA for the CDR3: TGTGCCAGCAGCGTGGGTCTGGGGGGGACAGGTAGGAACACTGAAGCTTTCTTT. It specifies CASSVGLGGTGRNTEAFF. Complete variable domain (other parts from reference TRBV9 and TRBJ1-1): DSGVTQTPKHLITATGQRVTLRCSPRSGDLSVYWYQQSLDQGLQFLIQYYNGEERAKGNILERFSAQQFPDLHSELNLSSLELGDSALYFCASSVGLGGTGRNTEAFFGQGTRLTVV.

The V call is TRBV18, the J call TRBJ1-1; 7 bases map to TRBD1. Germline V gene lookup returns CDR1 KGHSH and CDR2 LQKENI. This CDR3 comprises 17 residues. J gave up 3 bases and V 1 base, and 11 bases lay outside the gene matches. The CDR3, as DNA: TGTGCCAGCTCACCACGAGAAGGGGCAGGGGGGGACACTGAAGCTTTCTTT. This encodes CASSPREGAGGDTEAFF.

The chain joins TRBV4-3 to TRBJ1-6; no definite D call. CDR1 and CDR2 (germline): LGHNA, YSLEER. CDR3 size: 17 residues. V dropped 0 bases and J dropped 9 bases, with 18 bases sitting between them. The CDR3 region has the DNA TGCGCCAGCAGCCAAGATATGTTGGCTTCGGCGATTTCACCCCTCCACTTT. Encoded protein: CASSQDMLASAISPLHF.

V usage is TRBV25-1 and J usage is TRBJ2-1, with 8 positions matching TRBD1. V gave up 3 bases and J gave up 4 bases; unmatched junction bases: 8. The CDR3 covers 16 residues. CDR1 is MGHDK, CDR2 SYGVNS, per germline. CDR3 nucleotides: TGTGCCAGCAGTGATCCCGACAGGGGTCGATACAATGAGCAGTTCTTC. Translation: CASSDPDRGRYNEQFF. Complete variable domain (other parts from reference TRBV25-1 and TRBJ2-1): EADIYQTPRYLVIGTGKKITLECSQTMGHDKMYWYQQDPGMELHLIHYSYGVNSTEKGDLSSESTVSRIRTEHFPLTLESARPSHTSQYLCASSDPDRGRYNEQFFGPGTRLTVL.

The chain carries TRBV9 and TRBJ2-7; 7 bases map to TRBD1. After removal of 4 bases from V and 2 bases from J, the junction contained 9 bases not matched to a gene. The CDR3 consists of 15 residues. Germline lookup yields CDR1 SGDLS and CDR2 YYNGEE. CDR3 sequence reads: CASSPFQGTAYEQYF. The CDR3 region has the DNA TGTGCCAGCAGCCCATTTCAGGGGACAGCCTACGAGCAGTACTTC.

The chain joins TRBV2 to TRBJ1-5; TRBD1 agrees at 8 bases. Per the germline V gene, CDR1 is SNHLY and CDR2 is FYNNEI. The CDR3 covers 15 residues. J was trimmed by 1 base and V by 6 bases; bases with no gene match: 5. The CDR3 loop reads CASSGQGASNQPQHF. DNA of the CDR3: TGTGCCAGCAGCGGACAGGGCGCGAGCAATCAGCCCCAGCATTTT.

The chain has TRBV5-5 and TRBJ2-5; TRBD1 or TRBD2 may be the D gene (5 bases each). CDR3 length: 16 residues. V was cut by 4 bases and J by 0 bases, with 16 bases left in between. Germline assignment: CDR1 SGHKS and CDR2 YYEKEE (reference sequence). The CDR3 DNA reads TGTGCCAGCAGCAAAACCGGGACGGAACACCAAGAGACCCAGTACTTC. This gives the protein CASSKTGTEHQETQYF.

CDR3 nucleotide sequence: TGCGCCAGCAGTCGAATAGGGGTACAAGAGACCCAGTACTTC. Protein: CASSRIGVQETQYF. The genes are TRBV23-1 and TRBJ2-5, with D maybe TRBD1 (5 bases). TRBV23-1 belongs to the ORF category, with a function that is uncertain. Deletions cut 4 bases from V and 2 bases from J, with 11 bases between. The CDR3 is 14 residues long.

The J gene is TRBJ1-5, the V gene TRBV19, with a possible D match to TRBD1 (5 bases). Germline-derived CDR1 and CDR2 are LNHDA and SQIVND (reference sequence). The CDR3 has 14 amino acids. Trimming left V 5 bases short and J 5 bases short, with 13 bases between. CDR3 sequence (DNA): TGTGCCAGTAGTTGGTTGGGGCAAGATCAGCCCCAGCATTTT. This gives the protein CASSWLGQDQPQHF. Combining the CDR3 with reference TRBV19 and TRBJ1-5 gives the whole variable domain DGGITQSPKYLFRKEGQNVTLSCEQNLNHDAMYWYRQDPGQGLRLIYYSQIVNDFQKGDIAEGYSVSREKKESFPLTVTSAQKNPTAFYLCASSWLGQDQPQHFGDGTRLSIL.

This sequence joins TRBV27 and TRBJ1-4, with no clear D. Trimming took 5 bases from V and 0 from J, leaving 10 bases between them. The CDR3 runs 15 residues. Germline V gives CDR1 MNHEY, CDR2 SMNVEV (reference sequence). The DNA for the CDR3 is TGTGCCAGCAGTCCGGACTATGCAACTAATGAAAAACTGTTTTTT. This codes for CASSPDYATNEKLFF. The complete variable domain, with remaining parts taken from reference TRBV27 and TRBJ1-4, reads EAQVTQNPRYLITVTGKKLTVTCSQNMNHEYMSWYRQDPGLGLRQIYYSMNVEVTDKGDVPEGYKVSRKEKRNFPLILESPSPNQTSLYFCASSPDYATNEKLFFGSGTQLSVL.

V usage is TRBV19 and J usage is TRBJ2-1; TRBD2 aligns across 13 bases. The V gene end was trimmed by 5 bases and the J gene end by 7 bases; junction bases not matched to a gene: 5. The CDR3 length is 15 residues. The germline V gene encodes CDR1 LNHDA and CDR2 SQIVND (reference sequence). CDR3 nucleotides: TGTGCCAGTAGTTGGACTAGCGGGGGCCGTAATGAGCAGTTCTTC. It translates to CASSWTSGGRNEQFF.

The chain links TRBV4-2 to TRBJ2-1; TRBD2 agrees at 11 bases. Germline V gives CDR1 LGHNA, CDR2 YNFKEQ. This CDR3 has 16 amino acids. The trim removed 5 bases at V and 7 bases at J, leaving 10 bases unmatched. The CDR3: CASSSHSGGADNEQFF. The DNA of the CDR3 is TGTGCCAGCAGCTCCCATAGCGGGGGGGCCGATAATGAGCAGTTCTTC.

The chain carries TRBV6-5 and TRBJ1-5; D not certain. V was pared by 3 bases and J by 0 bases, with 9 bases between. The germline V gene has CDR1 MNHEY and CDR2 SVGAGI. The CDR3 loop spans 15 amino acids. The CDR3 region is CASSYSHYSNQPQHF. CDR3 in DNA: TGTGCCAGCAGTTATTCCCACTATAGCAATCAGCCCCAGCATTTT.

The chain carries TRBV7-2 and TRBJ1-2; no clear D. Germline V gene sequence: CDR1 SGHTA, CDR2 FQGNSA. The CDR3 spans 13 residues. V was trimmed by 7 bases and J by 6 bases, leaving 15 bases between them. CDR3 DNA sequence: TGTGCCAGCACCCTAGGATCGGGTAATGGCTACACCTTC. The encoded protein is CASTLGSGNGYTF.

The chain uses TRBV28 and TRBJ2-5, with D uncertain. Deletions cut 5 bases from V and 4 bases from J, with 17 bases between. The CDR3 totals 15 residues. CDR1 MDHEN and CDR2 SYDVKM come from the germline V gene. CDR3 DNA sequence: TGTGCCAGCAGTAATACCGGACCCGCCCCAGAGACCCAGTACTTC. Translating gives CASSNTGPAPETQYF.

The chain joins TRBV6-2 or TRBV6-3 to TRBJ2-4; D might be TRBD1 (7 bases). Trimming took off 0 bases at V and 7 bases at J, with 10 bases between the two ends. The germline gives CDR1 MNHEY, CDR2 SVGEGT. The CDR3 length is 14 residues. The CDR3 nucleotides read TGTGCCAGCAGTTACTCGACAGGGAGGAACATTCAGTACTTC. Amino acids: CASSYSTGRNIQYF.

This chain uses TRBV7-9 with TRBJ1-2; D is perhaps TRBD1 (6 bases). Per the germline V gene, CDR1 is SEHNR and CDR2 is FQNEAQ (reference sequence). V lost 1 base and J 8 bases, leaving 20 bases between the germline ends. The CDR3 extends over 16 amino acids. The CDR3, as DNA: TGTGCCAGCAGCTTAGTATCAGTCGGCCAGGGGCGAGGCTACACCTTC. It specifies CASSLVSVGQGRGYTF.

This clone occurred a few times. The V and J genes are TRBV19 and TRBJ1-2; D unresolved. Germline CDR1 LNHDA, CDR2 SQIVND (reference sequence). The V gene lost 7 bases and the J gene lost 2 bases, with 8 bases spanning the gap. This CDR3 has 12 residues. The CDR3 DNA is TGTGCCAGTAAGATCGGGAACTATGGCTACACCTTC. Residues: CASKIGNYGYTF.

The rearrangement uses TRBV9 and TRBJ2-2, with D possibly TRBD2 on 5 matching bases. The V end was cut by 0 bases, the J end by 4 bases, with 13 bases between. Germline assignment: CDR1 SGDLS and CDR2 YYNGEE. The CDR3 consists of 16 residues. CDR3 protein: CASSVGTGEVTGELFF. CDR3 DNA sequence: TGTGCCAGCAGCGTAGGGACCGGGGAAGTCACCGGGGAGCTGTTTTTT.